Listed here are 9 T cell receptor beta chains from one sample, sequenced in a study of blood T cell repertoires in COVID-19. TCRdb's table, derived via immunoSEQ multiplex PCR, lists solely in-frame clones and lacks some. The top ten clones hold roughly 6.7% of a sample with around 70,000 clones, 82% of them seen once. The source material was peripheral blood. The receptors stem from a man in his 60s with acute or convalescent COVID-19.

This clone was counted only a few times. The V gene is TRBV15, the J gene TRBJ1-5; 8 bases map to TRBD1. The CDR3 has 19 amino acids. After removal of 0 bases from V and 5 bases from J, the junction contained 15 bases not matched to a gene. Germline V lookup: CDR1 LNHNV, CDR2 YYDKDF (reference sequence). CDR3 sequence reads: CATSRDDRGGGRGHQPQHF. Here the CDR3 DNA reads TGTGCCACCAGCAGAGACGACAGGGGTGGCGGAAGAGGGCATCAGCCCCAGCATTTT. The full variable domain, its missing parts supplied by reference TRBV15 and TRBJ1-5, is DAMVIQNPRYQVTQFGKPVTLSCSQTLNHNVMYWYQQKSSQAPKLLFHYYDKDFNNEADTPDNFQSRRPNTSFCFLDIRSPGLGDTAMYLCATSRDDRGGGRGHQPQHFGDGTRLSIL.

The chain combines TRBV9 with TRBJ2-5; no clear D. CDR1 is SGDLS and CDR2 is YYNGEE in the germline V gene. V was trimmed by 0 bases and J by 4 bases, leaving 7 bases between them. There are 13 residues in the CDR3. CDR3 nucleotides: TGTGCCAGCAGCGTAGGTCAGATAGAGACCCAGTACTTC. The encoded protein is CASSVGQIETQYF.

This rearrangement joins TRBV6-2 or TRBV6-3 to TRBJ1-1; possible D gene TRBD1, 5 bases. V was trimmed by 2 bases and J by 9 bases, leaving 13 bases between them. Per the germline V gene, CDR1 is MNHEY and CDR2 is SVGEGT. This CDR3 contains 13 residues. CDR3 loop: CASSYDSAPKAFF. CDR3 DNA sequence: TGTGCCAGCAGTTACGACAGCGCCCCAAAAGCTTTCTTT.

The V and J genes are TRBV7-2 and TRBJ1-2; TRBD1 matches at 7 bases. J lost 8 bases, V lost 6 bases, and 9 bases had no gene match. The germline gives CDR1 SGHTA, CDR2 FQGNSA. The CDR3 covers 13 residues. The CDR3 region is CASSSGQASGYTF. The CDR3, as DNA: TGTGCCAGCAGTTCAGGACAGGCAAGCGGCTACACCTTC.

This clone showed up just a few times. V is TRBV11-3 and J is TRBJ2-7; D uncertain. Germline V lookup: CDR1 SGHNT, CDR2 YENEEA. The germline V and J ends were trimmed by 4 bases and 4 bases, with 8 bases remaining between them. This CDR3 region has 12 residues. The CDR3 spells CASSSLTYEQYV. Written as DNA, the CDR3 is TGTGCCAGCAGCTCCCTCACTTACGAGCAGTACGTC.

The chain recombines TRBV7-2 with TRBJ1-1; possible D gene TRBD1, 5 bases. Trimming took off 1 base at V and 9 bases at J, with 15 bases between the two ends. CDR1 and CDR2 (germline): SGHTA, FQGNSA. The CDR3 extends over 14 amino acids. CDR3 sequence reads: CASSLVGGGKKAFF. In nucleotides, the CDR3 is TGTGCCAGCAGCTTAGTGGGGGGGGGAAAGAAAGCTTTCTTT.

The chain recombines TRBV9 with TRBJ2-1, with 12 nucleotides matching TRBD2. Germline V gene sequence: CDR1 SGDLS, CDR2 YYNGEE. The ends lost 0 bases at V and 4 bases at J; junction bases unmatched: 5. The CDR3 runs 17 residues. The CDR3 DNA reads as TGTGCCAGCAGCGTAGAGACTAGCGGGGGACTATACAATGAGCAGTTCTTC. Protein sequence: CASSVETSGGLYNEQFF.

The V gene is TRBV19, the J gene TRBJ1-1; 9 nucleotides align to TRBD1. CDR3 length equals 14 residues. V was pared by 7 bases and J by 4 bases, with 7 bases of the junction left unmatched. Germline CDR1 is LNHDA and CDR2 is SQIVND (reference sequence). The CDR3 loop reads CASTPDRGVTEAFF. The CDR3 DNA follows: TGTGCCAGTACTCCGGACAGGGGTGTCACTGAAGCTTTCTTT.

Written as DNA, the CDR3 is TGTGCCAGCACTAAGGACAGGGCTGGGGGTGGCTACACCTTC. Translated: CASTKDRAGGGYTF. V and J are TRBV6-5 and TRBJ1-2; 8 bases match TRBD1. V trimming: 7 bases; J trimming: 7 bases; junction bases outside the gene matches: 11. The CDR3 covers 14 residues. The germline CDR1 and CDR2 sequences are MNHEY and SVGAGI.